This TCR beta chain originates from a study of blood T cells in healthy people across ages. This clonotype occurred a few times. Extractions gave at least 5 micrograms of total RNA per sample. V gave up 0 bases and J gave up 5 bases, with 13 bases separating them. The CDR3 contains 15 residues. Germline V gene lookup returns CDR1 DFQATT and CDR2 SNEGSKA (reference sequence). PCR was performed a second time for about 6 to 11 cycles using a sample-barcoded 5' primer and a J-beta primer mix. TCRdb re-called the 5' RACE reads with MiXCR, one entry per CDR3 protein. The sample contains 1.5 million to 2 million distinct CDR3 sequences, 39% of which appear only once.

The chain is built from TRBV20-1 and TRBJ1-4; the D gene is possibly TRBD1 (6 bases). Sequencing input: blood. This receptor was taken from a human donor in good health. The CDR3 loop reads CSARDFRGDNEKLFF. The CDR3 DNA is TGCAGTGCTAGAGATTTCAGGGGCGACAATGAAAAACTGTTTTTT.